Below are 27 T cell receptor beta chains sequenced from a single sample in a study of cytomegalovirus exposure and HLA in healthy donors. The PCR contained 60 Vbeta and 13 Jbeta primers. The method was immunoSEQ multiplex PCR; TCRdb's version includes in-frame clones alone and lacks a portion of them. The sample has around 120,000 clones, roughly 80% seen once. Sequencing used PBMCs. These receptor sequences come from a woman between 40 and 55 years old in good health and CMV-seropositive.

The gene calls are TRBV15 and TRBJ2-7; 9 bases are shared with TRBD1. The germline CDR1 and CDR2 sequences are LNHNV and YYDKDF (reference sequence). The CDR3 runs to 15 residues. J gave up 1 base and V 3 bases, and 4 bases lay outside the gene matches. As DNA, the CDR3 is TGTGCCACCAGCAGGCCCGGACAGGGGTCCTACGAGCAGTACTTC. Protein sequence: CATSRPGQGSYEQYF.

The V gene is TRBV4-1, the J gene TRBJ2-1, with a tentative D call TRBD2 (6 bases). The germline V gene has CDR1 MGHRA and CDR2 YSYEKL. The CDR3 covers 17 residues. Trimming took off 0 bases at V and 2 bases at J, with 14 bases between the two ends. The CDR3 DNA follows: TGCGCCAGCAGCCAAGATCCGGCGGGGACCACCTACAATGAGCAGTTCTTC. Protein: CASSQDPAGTTYNEQFF.

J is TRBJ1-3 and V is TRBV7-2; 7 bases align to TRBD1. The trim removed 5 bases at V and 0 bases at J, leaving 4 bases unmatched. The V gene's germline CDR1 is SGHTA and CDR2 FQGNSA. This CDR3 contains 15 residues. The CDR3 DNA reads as TGTGCCAGCAGCCTCGACAGGGACTCTGGAAACACCATATATTTT. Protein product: CASSLDRDSGNTIYF.

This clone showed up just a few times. CDR3 residues: CATSKPRTSGTPGELFF. In DNA, the CDR3 is TGTGCCACCAGCAAGCCTAGGACTAGCGGGACCCCTGGGGAGCTGTTTTTT. The chain uses TRBV15 and TRBJ2-2; 12 nucleotides match TRBD2. The V and J ends lost 4 bases and 8 bases, in that order; junction bases with no gene match: 11. Germline assignment: CDR1 LNHNV and CDR2 YYDKDF (reference sequence). CDR3 length equals 17 residues.

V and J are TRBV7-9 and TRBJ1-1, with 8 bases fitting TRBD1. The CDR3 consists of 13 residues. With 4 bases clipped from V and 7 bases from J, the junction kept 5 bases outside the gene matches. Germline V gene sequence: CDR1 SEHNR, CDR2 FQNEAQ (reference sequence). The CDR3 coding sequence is TGTGCCAGCAGCTCGACAGGGGCCAGTGAAGCTTTCTTT. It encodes CASSSTGASEAFF.

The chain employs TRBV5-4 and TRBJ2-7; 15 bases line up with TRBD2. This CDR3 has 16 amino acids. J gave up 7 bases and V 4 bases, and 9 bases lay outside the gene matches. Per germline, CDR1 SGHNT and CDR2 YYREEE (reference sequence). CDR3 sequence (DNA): TGTGCCAGCAGCACTGGGACTAGCGGGAGGTTGTGGGAGCAGTACTTC. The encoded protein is CASSTGTSGRLWEQYF.

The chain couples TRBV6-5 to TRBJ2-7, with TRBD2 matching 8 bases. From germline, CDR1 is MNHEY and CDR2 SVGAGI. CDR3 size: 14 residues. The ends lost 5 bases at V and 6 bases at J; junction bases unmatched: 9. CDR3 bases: TGTGCCAGCAGTAAAGCGGGAGCTAAGGCCGAGCAGTACTTC. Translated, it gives CASSKAGAKAEQYF.

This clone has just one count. CDR3: CASSLDLRTEAFF. For the CDR3, the DNA is TGTGCCAGCAGCTTAGATTTACGGACTGAAGCTTTCTTT. The rearrangement links TRBV11-2 to TRBJ1-1; D is undetermined. The CDR3 extends over 13 amino acids. Per the germline V gene, CDR1 is SGHAT and CDR2 is FQNNGV. V lost 0 bases and J lost 5, with 7 bases in between.

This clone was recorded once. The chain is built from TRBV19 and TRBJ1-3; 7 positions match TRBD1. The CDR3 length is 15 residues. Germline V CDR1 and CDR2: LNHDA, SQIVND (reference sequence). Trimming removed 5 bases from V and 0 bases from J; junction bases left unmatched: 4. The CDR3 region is CASSPGQLSGNTIYF. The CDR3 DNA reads TGTGCCAGTAGTCCGGGACAGCTCTCTGGAAACACCATATATTTT.

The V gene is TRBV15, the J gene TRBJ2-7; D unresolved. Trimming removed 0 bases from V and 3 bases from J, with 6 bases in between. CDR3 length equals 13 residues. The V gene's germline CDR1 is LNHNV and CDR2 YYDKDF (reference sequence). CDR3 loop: CATSRDLVYEQYF. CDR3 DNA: TGTGCCACCAGCAGAGATCTAGTCTACGAGCAGTACTTC.

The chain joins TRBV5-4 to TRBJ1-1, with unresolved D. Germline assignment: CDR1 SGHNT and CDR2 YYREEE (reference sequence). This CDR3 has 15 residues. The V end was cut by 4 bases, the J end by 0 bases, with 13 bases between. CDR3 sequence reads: CASSRSSPMNTEAFF. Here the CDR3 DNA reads TGTGCCAGCAGCAGGAGCTCTCCCATGAACACTGAAGCTTTCTTT.

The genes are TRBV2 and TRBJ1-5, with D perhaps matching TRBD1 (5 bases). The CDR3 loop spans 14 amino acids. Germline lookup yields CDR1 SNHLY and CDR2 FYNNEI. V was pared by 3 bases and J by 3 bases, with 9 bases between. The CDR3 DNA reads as TGTGCCAGCAGTGAGCAAGGGGCCAATCAGCCCCAGCATTTT. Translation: CASSEQGANQPQHF.

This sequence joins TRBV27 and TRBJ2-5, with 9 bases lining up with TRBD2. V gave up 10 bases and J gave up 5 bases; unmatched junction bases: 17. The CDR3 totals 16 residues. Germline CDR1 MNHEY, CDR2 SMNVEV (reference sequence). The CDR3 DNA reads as TGTGCCACCTCCGGGACTAGCCGAGGTGGAAAGGAGACCCAGTACTTC. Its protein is CATSGTSRGGKETQYF.

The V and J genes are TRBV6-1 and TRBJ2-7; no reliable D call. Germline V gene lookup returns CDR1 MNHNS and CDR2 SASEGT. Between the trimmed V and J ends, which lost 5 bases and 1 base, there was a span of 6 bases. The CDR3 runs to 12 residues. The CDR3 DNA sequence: TGTGCCAGCAGTAAGGAGTCCTACGAGCAGTACTTC. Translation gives CASSKESYEQYF.

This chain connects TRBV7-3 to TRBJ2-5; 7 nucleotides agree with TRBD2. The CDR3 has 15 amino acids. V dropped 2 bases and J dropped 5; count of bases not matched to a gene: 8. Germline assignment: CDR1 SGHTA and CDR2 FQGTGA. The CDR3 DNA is TGTGCCAGCAGCTTAGCGGGCTCTAGCGGTGAGACCCAGTACTTC. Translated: CASSLAGSSGETQYF.

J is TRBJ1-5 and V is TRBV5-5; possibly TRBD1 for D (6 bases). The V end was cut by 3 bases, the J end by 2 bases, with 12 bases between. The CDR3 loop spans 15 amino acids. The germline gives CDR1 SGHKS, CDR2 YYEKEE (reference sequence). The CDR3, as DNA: TGTGCCAGCAGCTCTACAGGGAATGGCAATCAGCCCCAGCATTTT. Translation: CASSSTGNGNQPQHF.

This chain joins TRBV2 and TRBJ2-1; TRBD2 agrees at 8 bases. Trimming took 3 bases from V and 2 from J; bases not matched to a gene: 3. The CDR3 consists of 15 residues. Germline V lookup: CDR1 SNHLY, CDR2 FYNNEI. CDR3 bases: TGTGCCAGCAGTGATGGCGGGAGGACCTACAATGAGCAGTTCTTC. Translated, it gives CASSDGGRTYNEQFF.

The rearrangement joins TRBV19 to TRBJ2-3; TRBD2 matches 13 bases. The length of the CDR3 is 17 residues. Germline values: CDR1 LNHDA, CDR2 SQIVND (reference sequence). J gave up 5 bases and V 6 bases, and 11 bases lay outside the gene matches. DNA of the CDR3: TGTGCCAGTAGCCTCGCCGGACTAGCGGGAGCGGTAGATACGCAGTATTTT. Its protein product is CASSLAGLAGAVDTQYF.

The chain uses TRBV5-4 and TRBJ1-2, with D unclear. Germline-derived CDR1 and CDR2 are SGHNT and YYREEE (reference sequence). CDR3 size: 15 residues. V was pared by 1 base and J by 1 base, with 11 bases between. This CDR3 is CASSLYNGVNYGYTF. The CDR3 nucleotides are TGTGCCAGCAGCTTGTATAACGGGGTTAACTATGGCTACACCTTC.

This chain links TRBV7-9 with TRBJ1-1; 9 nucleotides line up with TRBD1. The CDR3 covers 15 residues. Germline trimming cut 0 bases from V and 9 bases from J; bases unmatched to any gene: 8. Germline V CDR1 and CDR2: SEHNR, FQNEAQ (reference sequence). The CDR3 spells CASSLAAGTGIQAFF. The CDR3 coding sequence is TGTGCCAGCAGCTTAGCTGCCGGGACAGGGATTCAAGCTTTCTTT.

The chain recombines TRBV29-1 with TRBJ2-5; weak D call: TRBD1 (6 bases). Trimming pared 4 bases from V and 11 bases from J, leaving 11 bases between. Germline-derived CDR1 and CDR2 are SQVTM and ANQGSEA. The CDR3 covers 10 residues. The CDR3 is CSVVYQGQYF. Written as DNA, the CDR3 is TGCAGCGTTGTGTATCAGGGGCAGTACTTC.

CDR3 in DNA: TGTGCCAGCAGCTTAGGGAGGGCCGAAAAACTGTTTTTT. This encodes CASSLGRAEKLFF. This sequence joins TRBV7-8 and TRBJ1-4; D gene unclear. V was pared by 1 base and J by 8 bases, with 8 bases between. CDR1 and CDR2 from the germline V gene are SGHVS and FQNEAQ. The CDR3 contains 13 residues.

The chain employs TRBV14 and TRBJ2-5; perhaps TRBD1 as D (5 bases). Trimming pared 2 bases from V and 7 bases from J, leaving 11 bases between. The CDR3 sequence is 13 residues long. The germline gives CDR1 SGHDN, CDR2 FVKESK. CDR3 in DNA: TGTGCCAGCAGCCAAAGTAGGGGCTCGACCCAGTACTTC. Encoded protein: CASSQSRGSTQYF.

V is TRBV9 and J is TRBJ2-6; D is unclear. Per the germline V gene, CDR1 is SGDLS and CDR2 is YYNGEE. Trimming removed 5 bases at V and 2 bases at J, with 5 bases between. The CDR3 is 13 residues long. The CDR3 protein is CASRAAGANVLTF. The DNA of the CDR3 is TGTGCCAGCAGGGCCGCTGGGGCCAACGTCCTGACTTTC.

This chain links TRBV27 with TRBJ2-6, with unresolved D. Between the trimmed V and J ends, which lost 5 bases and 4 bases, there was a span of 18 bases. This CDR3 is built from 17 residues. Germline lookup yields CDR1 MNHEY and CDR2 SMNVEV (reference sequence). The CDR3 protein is CASSPPAPFAGANVLTF. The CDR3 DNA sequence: TGTGCCAGCAGTCCCCCCGCTCCCTTCGCGGGGGCCAACGTCCTGACTTTC.

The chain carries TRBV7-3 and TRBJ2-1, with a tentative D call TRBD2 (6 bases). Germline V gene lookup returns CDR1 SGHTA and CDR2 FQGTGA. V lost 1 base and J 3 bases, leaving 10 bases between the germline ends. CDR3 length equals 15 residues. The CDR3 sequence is CASSLMAGSYNEQFF. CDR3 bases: TGTGCCAGCAGCTTAATGGCGGGAAGCTACAATGAGCAGTTCTTC.

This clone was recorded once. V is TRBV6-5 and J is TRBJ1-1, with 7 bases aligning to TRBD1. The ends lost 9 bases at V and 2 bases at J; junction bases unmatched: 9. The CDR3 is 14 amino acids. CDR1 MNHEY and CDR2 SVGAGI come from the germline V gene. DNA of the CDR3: TGTGCCAGTATAAGAGGGGGCTTTAACACTGAAGCTTTCTTT. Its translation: CASIRGGFNTEAFF.